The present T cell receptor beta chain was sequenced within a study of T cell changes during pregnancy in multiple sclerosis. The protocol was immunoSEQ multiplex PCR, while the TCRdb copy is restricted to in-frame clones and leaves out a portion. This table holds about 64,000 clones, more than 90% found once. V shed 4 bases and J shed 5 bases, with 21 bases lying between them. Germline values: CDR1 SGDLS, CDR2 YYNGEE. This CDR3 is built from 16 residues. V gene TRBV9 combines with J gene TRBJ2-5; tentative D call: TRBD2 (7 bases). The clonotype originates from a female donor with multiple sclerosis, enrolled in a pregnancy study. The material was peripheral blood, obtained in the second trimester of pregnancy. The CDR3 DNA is TGTGCCAGCAGCCCCTTGGGGAGGGGGGTCGAGGAGACCCAGTACTTC. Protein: CASSPLGRGVEETQYF. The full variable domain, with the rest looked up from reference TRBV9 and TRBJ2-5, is DSGVTQTPKHLITATGQRVTLRCSPRSGDLSVYWYQQSLDQGLQFLIQYYNGEERAKGNILERFSAQQFPDLHSELNLSSLELGDSALYFCASSPLGRGVEETQYFGPGTRLLVL.